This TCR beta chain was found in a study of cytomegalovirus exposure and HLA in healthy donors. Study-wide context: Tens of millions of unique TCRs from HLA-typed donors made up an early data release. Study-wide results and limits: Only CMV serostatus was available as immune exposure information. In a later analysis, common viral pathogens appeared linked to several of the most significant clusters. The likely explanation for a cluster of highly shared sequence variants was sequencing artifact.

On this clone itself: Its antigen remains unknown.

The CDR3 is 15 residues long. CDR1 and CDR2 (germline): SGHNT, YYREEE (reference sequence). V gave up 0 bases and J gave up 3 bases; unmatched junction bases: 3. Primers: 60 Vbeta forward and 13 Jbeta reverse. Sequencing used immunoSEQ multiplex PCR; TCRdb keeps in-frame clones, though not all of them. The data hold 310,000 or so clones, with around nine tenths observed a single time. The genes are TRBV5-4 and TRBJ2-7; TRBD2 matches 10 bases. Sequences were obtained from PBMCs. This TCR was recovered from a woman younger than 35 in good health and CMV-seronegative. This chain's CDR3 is CASSLGAGGNYEQYF. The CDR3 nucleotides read TGTGCCAGCAGCTTGGGAGCGGGGGGGAACTACGAGCAGTACTTC.